This T cell receptor beta chain appears in the sequencing data of a study of T cells in Graves' hyperthyroidism and ophthalmopathy. Each diagnosis drew on symptoms, thyroxine, TRAb, thyroid ultrasound and orbital computed tomography findings. Turning to this clonotype: Its antigen remains unidentified.

The V and J ends lost 4 bases and 2 bases respectively, with 11 bases between them. This CDR3 region has 14 residues. The germline CDR1 and CDR2 sequences are SNHLY and FYNNEI. Notes on the study in general: Model-based prediction identified ophthalmopathy a median 6.5 months prior to its onset.

There were TCR beta CDR3 regions amplified from RNA transcripts. Carried out on the TCR CDR3, a first-round RT-PCR used the HTBI primer set. TCRdb reprocessed the multiplex PCR reads with MiXCR, giving one entry per CDR3 protein. The sample lists around 660,000 distinct CDR3 sequences; 45% were seen once. The chain employs TRBV2 and TRBJ1-1; possibly TRBD1 for D (6 bases). Sequenced: peripheral blood or thyroid tissue (not recorded which). The clonotype comes from an adult man with Graves' disease, either hyperthyroidism or ophthalmopathy (not recorded which). CDR3: CASSGPGENTEAFF. The CDR3 DNA reads as TGTGCCAGCAGTGGTCCAGGGGAAAACACTGAAGCTTTCTTT.